This entry describes one T cell receptor beta chain. The antigen is unknown. The V segment lost 4 bases and the J segment 6 bases; nucleotides outside the gene matches: 9. CDR1 and CDR2 from the germline V gene are SGDLS and YYNGEE. This CDR3 comprises 16 residues. This sample was included in a study of cytomegalovirus exposure and HLA in healthy donors. Healthy people donating bone marrow made up the donors. Notes on the study in general: In a later analysis, most CMV-associated TCR beta chains appeared HLA-restricted. One variant, a missense change in DCLRE1C, was linked in a later analysis to TCR beta V- and J-gene trimming. Using the classifier, cytomegalovirus status was reportedly diagnosed with high specificity and sensitivity.

PCR amplification relied on 60 Vbeta primers (plus 13 Jbeta primers). Sequencing was performed with immunoSEQ multiplex PCR; in TCRdb, only in-frame clones are kept and a portion is missing. This table holds some 200,000 clones, roughly 80% found once. Sample: PBMCs. The V gene is TRBV9, the J gene TRBJ2-3, with 12 bases fitting TRBD2. This TCR was sampled from a man aged 50 or older in good health and CMV-seronegative. CDR3 DNA: TGTGCCAGCAGCCCTACCGGACTAGCGGGATCGGATACGCAGTATTTT. This gives the protein CASSPTGLAGSDTQYF. The complete variable domain, with remaining parts taken from reference TRBV9 and TRBJ2-3, reads DSGVTQTPKHLITATGQRVTLRCSPRSGDLSVYWYQQSLDQGLQFLIQYYNGEERAKGNILERFSAQQFPDLHSELNLSSLELGDSALYFCASSPTGLAGSDTQYFGPGTRLTVL.